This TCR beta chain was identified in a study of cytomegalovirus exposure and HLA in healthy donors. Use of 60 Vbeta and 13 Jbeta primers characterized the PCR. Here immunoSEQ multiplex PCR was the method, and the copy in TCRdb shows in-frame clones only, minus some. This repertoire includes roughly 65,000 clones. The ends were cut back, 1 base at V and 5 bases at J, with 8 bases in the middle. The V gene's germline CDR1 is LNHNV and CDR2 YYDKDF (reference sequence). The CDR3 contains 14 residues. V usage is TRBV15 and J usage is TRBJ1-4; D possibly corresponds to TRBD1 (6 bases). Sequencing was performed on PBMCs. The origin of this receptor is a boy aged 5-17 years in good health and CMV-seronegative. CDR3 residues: CATSRGGGNEKLFF. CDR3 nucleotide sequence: TGTGCCACCAGCAGAGGCGGGGGCAATGAAAAACTGTTTTTT.